One sample yielded the 4 T cell receptor beta chains listed below, sequenced in a study of T cell changes during pregnancy in multiple sclerosis. Libraries were prepared by immunoSEQ multiplex PCR; TCRdb keeps only in-frame clonotypes and omits some of them. The sample records around 100,000 clones, 92% being singletons. This specimen was peripheral blood, taken after pregnancy. These receptors were collected from a female donor with multiple sclerosis, enrolled in a pregnancy study.

A single count supports this clone. The chain uses TRBV27 and TRBJ1-1; D not resolved. CDR3 size: 12 residues. V was pared by 1 base and J by 6 bases, with 6 bases between. Germline CDR1 and CDR2: MNHEY and SMNVEV (reference sequence). The CDR3 bases are TGTGCCAGCAGTTTATTGGGAGCTGAAGCTTTCTTT. This translates into CASSLLGAEAFF.

The count of this clone is one. This sequence joins TRBV21-1 and TRBJ1-5; TRBD1, the table's D call, was not compared with the DNA. TRBV21-1 is an annotated pseudogene. The CDR3 length is 14 residues. The DNA of the CDR3 is TGTGCCAGCAGGGGAAGGGGGAGCAATCAGCCCCAGCATTTT. This codes for CASRGRGSNQPQHF.

The count of this clone is one. The rearrangement joins TRBV19 to TRBJ2-7, with a weak D call TRBD1 (6 bases). V lost 3 bases, J lost 6 bases, and 18 bases lay in between. CDR1 is LNHDA, CDR2 SQIVND, per germline (reference sequence). The CDR3 extends over 15 amino acids. CDR3 sequence reads: CASSINDRIPVEQYF. The CDR3 DNA follows: TGTGCCAGTAGTATTAACGACAGGATCCCCGTCGAGCAGTACTTC.

The rearrangement joins TRBV2 to TRBJ2-3; 7 bases line up with TRBD2. CDR1 is SNHLY, CDR2 FYNNEI, per germline. CDR3 length: 13 amino acids. J lost 0 bases, V lost 11 bases, and 5 bases had no gene match. Here the CDR3 reads CAGKRGSTDTQYF. CDR3 coding DNA: TGTGCCGGGAAGCGGGGTAGCACAGATACGCAGTATTTT. Using reference TRBV2 and TRBJ2-3 for the parts outside the CDR3, the full variable domain is EPEVTQTPSHQVTQMGQEVILRCVPISNHLYFYWYRQILGQKVEFLVSFYNNEISEKSEIFDDQFSVERPDGSNFTLKIRSTKLEDSAMYFCAGKRGSTDTQYFGPGTRLTVL.